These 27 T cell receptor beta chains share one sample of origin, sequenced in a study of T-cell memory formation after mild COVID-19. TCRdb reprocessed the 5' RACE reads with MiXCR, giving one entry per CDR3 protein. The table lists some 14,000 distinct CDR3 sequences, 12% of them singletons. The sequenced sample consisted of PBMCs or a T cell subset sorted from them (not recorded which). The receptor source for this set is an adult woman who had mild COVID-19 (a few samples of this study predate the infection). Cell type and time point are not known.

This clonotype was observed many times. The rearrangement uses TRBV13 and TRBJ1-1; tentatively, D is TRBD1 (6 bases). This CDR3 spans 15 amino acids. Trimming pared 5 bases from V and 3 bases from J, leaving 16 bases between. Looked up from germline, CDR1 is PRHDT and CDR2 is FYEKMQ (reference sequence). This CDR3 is CASSHEKQGDTEAFF. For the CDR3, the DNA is TGTGCCAGCAGCCACGAAAAACAGGGAGACACTGAAGCTTTCTTT. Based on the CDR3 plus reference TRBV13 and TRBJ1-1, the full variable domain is AAGVIQSPRHLIKEKRETATLKCYPIPRHDTVYWYQQGPGQDPQFLISFYEKMQSDKGSIPDRFSAQQFSDYHSELNMSSLELGDSALYFCASSHEKQGDTEAFFGQGTRLTVV.

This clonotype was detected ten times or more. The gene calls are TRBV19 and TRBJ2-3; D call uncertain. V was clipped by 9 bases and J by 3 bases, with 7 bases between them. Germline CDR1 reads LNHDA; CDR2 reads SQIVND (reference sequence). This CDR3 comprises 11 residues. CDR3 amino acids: CARTSTDTQYF. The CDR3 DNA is TGTGCCAGAACGAGTACAGATACGCAGTATTTT.

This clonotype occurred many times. The CDR3 DNA reads TGCAGTGCTGTTAGCGGGAGCTCCTACAATGAGCAGTTCTTC. Protein product: CSAVSGSSYNEQFF. V usage is TRBV20-1 and J usage is TRBJ2-1, with 9 bases fitting TRBD2. CDR1 is DFQATT, CDR2 SNEGSKA, per germline (reference sequence). The CDR3 loop spans 14 amino acids. The V gene end was trimmed by 5 bases and the J gene end by 0 bases; junction bases not matched to a gene: 2.

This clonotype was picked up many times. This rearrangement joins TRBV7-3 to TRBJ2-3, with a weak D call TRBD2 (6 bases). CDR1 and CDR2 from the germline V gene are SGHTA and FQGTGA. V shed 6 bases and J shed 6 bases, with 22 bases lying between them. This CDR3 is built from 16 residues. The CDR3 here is CASRGSGGMISDTQYF. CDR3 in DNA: TGTGCCAGCAGGGGGTCCGGCGGGATGATTTCGGATACGCAGTATTTT.

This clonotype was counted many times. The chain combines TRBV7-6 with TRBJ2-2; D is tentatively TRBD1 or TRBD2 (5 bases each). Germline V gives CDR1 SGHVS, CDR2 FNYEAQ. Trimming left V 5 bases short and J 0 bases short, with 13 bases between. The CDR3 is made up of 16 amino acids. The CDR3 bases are TGTGCCAGCAGCGCCTTTGGGACGACGAACACCGGGGAGCTGTTTTTT. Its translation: CASSAFGTTNTGELFF.

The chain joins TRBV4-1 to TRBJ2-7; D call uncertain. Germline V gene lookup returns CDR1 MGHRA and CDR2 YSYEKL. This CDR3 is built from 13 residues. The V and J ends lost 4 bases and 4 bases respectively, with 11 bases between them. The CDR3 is CASSPAGLYEQYF. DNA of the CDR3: TGCGCCAGCAGCCCGGCAGGCTTGTACGAGCAGTACTTC.

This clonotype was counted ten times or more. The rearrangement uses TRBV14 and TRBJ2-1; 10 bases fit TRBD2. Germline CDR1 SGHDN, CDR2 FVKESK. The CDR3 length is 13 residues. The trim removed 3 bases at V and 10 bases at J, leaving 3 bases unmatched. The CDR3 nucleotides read TGTGCCAGCAGCCACCTACTAGCGGGAGAGCAGTTCTTC. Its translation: CASSHLLAGEQFF.

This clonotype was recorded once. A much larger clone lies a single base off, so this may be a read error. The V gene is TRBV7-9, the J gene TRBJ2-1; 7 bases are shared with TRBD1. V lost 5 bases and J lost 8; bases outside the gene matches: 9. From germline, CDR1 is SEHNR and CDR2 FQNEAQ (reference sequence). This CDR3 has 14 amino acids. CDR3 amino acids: CASSAKGARDEQFF. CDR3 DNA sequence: TGTGCCAGCAGCGCTAAGGGGGCCCGGGATGAGCAGTTCTTC.

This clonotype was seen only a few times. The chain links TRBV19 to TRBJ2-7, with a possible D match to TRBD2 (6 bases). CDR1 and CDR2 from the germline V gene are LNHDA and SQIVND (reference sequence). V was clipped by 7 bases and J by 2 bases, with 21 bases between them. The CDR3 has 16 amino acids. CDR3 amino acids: CASTNWGTGGPYEQYF. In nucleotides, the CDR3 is TGTGCCAGTACGAACTGGGGGACTGGGGGACCCTACGAGCAGTACTTC.

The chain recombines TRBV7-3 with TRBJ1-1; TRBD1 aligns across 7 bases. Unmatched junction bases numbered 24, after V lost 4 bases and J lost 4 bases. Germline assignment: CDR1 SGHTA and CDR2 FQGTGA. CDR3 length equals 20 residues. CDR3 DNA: TGTGCCAGCAGCTCGGAACCCGGACAGGTTCTGCGAGTGGGGATCACTGAAGCTTTCTTT. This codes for CASSSEPGQVLRVGITEAFF. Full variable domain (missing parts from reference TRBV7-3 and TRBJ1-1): GAGVSQTPSNKVTEKGKYVELRCDPISGHTALYWYRQSLGQGPEFLIYFQGTGAADDSGLPNDRFFAVRPEGSVSTLKIQRTERGDSAVYLCASSSEPGQVLRVGITEAFFGQGTRLTVV.

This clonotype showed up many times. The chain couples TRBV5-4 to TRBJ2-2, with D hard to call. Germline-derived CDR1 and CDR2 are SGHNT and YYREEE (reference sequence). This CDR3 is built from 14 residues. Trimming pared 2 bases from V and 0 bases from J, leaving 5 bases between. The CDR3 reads CASSFGTNTGELFF. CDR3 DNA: TGTGCCAGCAGCTTCGGAACGAACACCGGGGAGCTGTTTTTT.

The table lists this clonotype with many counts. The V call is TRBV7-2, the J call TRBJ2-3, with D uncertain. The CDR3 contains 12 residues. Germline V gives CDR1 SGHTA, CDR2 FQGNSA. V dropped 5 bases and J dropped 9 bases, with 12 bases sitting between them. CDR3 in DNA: TGTGCCAGCAGCCCCCCTTCCCCCACGCAGTATTTT. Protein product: CASSPPSPTQYF.

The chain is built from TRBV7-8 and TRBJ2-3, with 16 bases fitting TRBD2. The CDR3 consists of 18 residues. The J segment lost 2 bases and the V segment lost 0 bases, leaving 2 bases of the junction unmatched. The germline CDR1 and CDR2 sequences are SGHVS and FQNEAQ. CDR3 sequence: CASSLAGTSGGDTDTQYF. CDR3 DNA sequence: TGTGCCAGCAGCTTAGCTGGGACTAGCGGGGGGGACACAGATACGCAGTATTTT.

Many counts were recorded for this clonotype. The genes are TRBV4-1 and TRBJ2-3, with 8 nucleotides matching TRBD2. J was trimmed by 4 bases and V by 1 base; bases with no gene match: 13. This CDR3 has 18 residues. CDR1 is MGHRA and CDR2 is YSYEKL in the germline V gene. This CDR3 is CASSQVGLSGSSADTQYF. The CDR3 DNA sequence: TGCGCCAGCAGCCAAGTTGGGTTGAGCGGGAGCTCCGCAGATACGCAGTATTTT.

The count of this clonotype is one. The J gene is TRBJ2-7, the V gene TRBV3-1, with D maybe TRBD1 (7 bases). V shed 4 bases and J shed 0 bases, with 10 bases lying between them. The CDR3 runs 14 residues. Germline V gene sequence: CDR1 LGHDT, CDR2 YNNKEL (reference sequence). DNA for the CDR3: TGTGCCAGCAGCCGGGGGGACAGCTCCTACGAGCAGTACTTC. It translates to CASSRGDSSYEQYF.

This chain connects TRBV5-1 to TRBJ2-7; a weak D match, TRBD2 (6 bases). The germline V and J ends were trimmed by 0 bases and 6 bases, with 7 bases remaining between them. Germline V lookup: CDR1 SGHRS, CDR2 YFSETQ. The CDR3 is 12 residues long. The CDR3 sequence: CASSLVGGEQYF. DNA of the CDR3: TGCGCCAGCAGCTTGGTGGGAGGCGAGCAGTACTTC.

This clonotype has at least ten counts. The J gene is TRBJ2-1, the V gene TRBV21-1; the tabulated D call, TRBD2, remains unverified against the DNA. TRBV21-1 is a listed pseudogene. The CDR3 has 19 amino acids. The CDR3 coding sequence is TGTGCCAGCAGCACGAAGTCACACCGGGACTCCGGTTGCGTCAACCTGCGGTTCTTC. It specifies CASSTKSHRDSGCVNLRFF.

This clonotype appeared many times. The CDR3 spells CASSYSVGTEAFF. CDR3 nucleotides: TGTGCCAGCAGTTACTCGGTAGGCACTGAAGCTTTCTTT. The chain couples TRBV6-5 to TRBJ1-1; no firm D call. Trimming stripped 0 bases from V and 4 bases from J, with 6 bases between. The CDR3 totals 13 residues. Germline V lookup: CDR1 MNHEY, CDR2 SVGAGI.

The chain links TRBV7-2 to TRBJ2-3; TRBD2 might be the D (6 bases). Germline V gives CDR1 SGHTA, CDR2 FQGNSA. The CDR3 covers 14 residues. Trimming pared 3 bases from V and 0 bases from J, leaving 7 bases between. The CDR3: CASSFRGSTDTQYF. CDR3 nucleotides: TGTGCCAGCAGCTTCCGGGGGAGCACAGATACGCAGTATTTT.

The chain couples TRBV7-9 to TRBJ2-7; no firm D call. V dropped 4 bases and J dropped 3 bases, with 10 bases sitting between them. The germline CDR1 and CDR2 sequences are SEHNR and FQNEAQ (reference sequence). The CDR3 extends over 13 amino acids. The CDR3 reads CASSSRDVYEQYF. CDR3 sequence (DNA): TGTGCCAGCAGCTCCCGAGACGTCTACGAGCAGTACTTC.

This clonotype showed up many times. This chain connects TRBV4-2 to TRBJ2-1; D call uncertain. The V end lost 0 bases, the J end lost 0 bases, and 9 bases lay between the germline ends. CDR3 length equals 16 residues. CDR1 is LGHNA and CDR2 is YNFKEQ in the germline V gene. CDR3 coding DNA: TGTGCCAGCAGCCAAGAGGGCAGCAGCTCCTACAATGAGCAGTTCTTC. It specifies CASSQEGSSSYNEQFF.

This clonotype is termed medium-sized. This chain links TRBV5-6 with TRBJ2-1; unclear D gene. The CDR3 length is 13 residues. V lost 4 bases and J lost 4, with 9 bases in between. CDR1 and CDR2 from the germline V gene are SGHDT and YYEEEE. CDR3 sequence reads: CASSHDVYNEQFF. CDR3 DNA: TGTGCCAGCAGCCACGACGTGTACAATGAGCAGTTCTTC.

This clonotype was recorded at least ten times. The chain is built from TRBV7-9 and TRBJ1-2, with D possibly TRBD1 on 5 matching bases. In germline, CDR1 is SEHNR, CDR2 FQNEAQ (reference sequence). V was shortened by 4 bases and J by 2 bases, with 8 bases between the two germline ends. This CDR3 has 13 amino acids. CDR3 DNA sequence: TGTGCCAGCAGCTCCCAGGGAAACTATGGCTACACCTTC. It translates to CASSSQGNYGYTF.

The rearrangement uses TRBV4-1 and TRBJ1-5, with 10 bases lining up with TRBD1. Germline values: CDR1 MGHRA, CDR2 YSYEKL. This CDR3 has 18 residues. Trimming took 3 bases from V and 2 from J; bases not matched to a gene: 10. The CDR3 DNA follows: TGCGCCAGCAGCCAGCCACTCACCGGGACAGGGGGCAATCAGCCCCAGCATTTT. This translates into CASSQPLTGTGGNQPQHF.

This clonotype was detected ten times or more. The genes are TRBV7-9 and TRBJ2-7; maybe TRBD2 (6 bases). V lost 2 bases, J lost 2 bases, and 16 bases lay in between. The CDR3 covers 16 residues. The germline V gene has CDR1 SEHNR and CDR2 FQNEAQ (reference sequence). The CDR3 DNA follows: TGTGCCAGCAGCTTATCGAACCCCCCGGGGGCCTACGAGCAGTACTTC. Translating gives CASSLSNPPGAYEQYF.

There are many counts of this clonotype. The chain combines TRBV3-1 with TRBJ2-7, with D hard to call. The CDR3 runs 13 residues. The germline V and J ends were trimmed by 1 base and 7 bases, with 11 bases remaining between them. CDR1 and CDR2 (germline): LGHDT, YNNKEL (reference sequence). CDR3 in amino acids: CASSQVRQSEQYF. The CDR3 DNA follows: TGTGCCAGCAGCCAAGTGCGCCAGAGTGAGCAGTACTTC.

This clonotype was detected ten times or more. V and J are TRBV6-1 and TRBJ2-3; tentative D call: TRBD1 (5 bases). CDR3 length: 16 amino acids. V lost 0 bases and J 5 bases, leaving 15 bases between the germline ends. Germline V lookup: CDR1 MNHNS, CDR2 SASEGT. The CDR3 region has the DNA TGTGCCAGCAGTGAAGCGTTATGGGGCTGGGGAGATACGCAGTATTTT. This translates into CASSEALWGWGDTQYF.